This record covers a single T cell receptor beta chain. Its target antigen remains unknown. There are no base qualities to consult, and no much larger clone falls within one base. Donors formed part of the validation cohort, which comprised 120 subjects and was distinct from the first cohort of 670 or so subjects. The CDR3 spans 13 residues, from the cysteine through the phenylalanine. The CDR3 DNA has 39 bases and is translated from base 1. V and J lose 6 bases and 4 bases, and a span of 12 bases separates them. Based on the germline V gene (reference sequence), the CDR1 and CDR2 sequences are MNHNY and SVGAGI. Libraries were made using the immunoSEQ multiplex PCR assay. The authors' analysis ran thus. A statistical classification framework was built for diagnosing cytomegalovirus status from the catalog of TCR beta chain sequences. TCRdb took this table from immuneACCESS and kept in-frame rearrangements with V and J called. Such tables lack part of the clones; where checked against another copy, unresolved V genes explain under half of the gap, and the rest is unexplained. V and J calls plus clone size are reproduced from that table; the DNA served to infer D and trimming. Across this sample there are around 190,000 clones, with around 88% seen only once. Together, the top ten hold roughly 1.5% of the sample.

The sample originates from a study of cytomegalovirus exposure and HLA in healthy donors (dated by TCRdb to about 2017). Background on the whole study: According to a later analysis, the roughly 120 validation repertoires were produced on the same platform as the approximately 690 repertoires of the first cohort. The study was designed to test whether signatures of past pathogen exposure could be identified by cataloging public T cell receptors. Besides the first cohort of about 730 subjects, a separate validation cohort made up of about 120 different subjects was used. To predict cytomegalovirus infection status, the study brought together high-throughput TCR immunosequencing, statistical association of individual TCRs with disease status, and machine learning. Overall results and qualifications from the work: A total of roughly 160 TCR beta chains were listed by the study as associated with cytomegalovirus. The classifier was reported to diagnose cytomegalovirus status with high specificity and sensitivity in both the original and validation cohorts. A later analysis found that TCRs clustered in the first cohort also tended to co-occur in the 95 to 150 validation repertoires, with about 94% of cluster scores above 0. A few of the identified cytomegalovirus-associated TCR beta chains were confirmed in vitro to be specific for cytomegalovirus antigens. The authors suggested that the approach could potentially be extended to other disease states and immunological phenotypes. Most TCR sequences were observed very rarely across donors, whereas some public TCRs were present in many individuals. The validation cohort had no HLA typing available for a later analysis, so co-occurrence within that cohort was assessed over all 120 repertoires.

What was sequenced was PBMCs. The rearranged segments are TRBV6-6 and TRBJ1-1, with the D gene not clear enough to name. This sequence originates from a woman between 18 and 29 years old in good health and CMV-seronegative. DNA sequence: TGTGCCAGCAGCCGGTCGGGGTCCACTGAAGCTTTCTTT. This gives the protein CASSRSGSTEAFF.